Listed below are T cell receptor beta chains from one sample, sequenced in a study of blood T cells in healthy people across ages. TCRdb used MiXCR to reprocess the 5' RACE reads, holding one entry per CDR3 protein. The data show 550,000 to 650,000 distinct CDR3 sequences, around a quarter seen once. These records were also assigned to another study, of T cells of mothers and their children.

What was sequenced was blood. Source of these receptors: a boy between 2 and 15 years old in good health. Each CDR3 is given with its conserved first and last residue. Fields, in order: J gene, D gene, V gene, clone size, CDR3 protein, CDR3 DNA. The D gene is left open where the match is weak. Some rows have no size entry. The others give once, few or many, or a class for an expanded clone.

J gene: TRBJ2-5
D gene: .
V gene: TRBV5-1
clone size: few
CDR3 protein: CASSLVGASGETQYF
CDR3 DNA: TGCGCCAGCAGCTTGGTGGGGGCCTCAGGGGAGACCCAGTACTTC

J gene: TRBJ2-3
D gene: .
V gene: TRBV6-6
clone size: few
CDR3 protein: CASTHRERGTDTQYF
CDR3 DNA: TGTGCCAGCACCCATCGGGAGCGGGGCACAGATACGCAGTATTTT

J gene: TRBJ2-5
D gene: .
V gene: TRBV7-2
clone size: .
CDR3 protein: CASSLGLAWETQYF
CDR3 DNA: TGTGCCAGCAGCTTAGGGCTAGCGTGGGAGACCCAGTACTTC

J gene: TRBJ1-1
D gene: .
V gene: TRBV6-2/TRBV6-3
clone size: few
CDR3 protein: CASSSPQPNTEAFF
CDR3 DNA: TGTGCCAGCAGTTCCCCACAGCCGAACACTGAAGCTTTCTTT

J gene: TRBJ2-1
D gene: TRBD2
V gene: TRBV7-9
clone size: .
CDR3 protein: CASSLQGTSAPSSYNEQFF
CDR3 DNA: TGTGCCAGCAGCTTACAAGGGACTAGCGCGCCTAGCTCCTACAATGAGCAGTTCTTC

J gene: TRBJ1-2
D gene: .
V gene: TRBV25-1
clone size: few
CDR3 protein: CASSESTRNYGYTF
CDR3 DNA: TGTGCCAGCAGTGAATCTACGAGAAACTATGGCTACACCTTC

J gene: TRBJ2-7
D gene: TRBD2
V gene: TRBV20-1
clone size: few
CDR3 protein: CSARRTSGGLLYEQYF
CDR3 DNA: TGCAGTGCTAGAAGGACTAGCGGGGGCCTGCTCTACGAGCAGTACTTC

J gene: TRBJ2-1
D gene: TRBD2
V gene: TRBV29-1
clone size: .
CDR3 protein: CSVRGTSGRYNEQFF
CDR3 DNA: TGCAGCGTTAGAGGGACTAGCGGGCGCTACAATGAGCAGTTCTTC

J gene: TRBJ2-4
D gene: .
V gene: TRBV12-3/TRBV12-4
clone size: once
CDR3 protein: CASSQGGGGLAKNIQYF
CDR3 DNA: TGTGCCAGCAGCCAAGGGGGCGGGGGTTTAGCCAAAAACATTCAGTACTTC

J gene: TRBJ2-5
D gene: .
V gene: TRBV12-5
clone size: few
CDR3 protein: CASDMDLRWEQYF
CDR3 DNA: TGTGCTAGTGACATGGACCTACGATGGGAGCAGTACTTC

J gene: TRBJ2-2
D gene: .
V gene: TRBV7-8
clone size: .
CDR3 protein: CASSLGPGFPTGELFF
CDR3 DNA: TGTGCCAGCAGCTTAGGCCCGGGGTTTCCCACCGGGGAGTTGTTTTTT

J gene: TRBJ1-2
D gene: TRBD1
V gene: TRBV20-1
clone size: .
CDR3 protein: CSARGGTGDGYTF
CDR3 DNA: TGCAGTGCTAGGGGGGGGACAGGGGATGGCTACACCTTC

J gene: TRBJ2-5
D gene: .
V gene: TRBV3-1
clone size: many
CDR3 protein: CASSQDPSEVETQYF
CDR3 DNA: TGTGCCAGCAGCCAAGATCCTAGCGAGGTAGAGACCCAGTACTTC

J gene: TRBJ2-4
D gene: TRBD1
V gene: TRBV5-6
clone size: few
CDR3 protein: CASSDGTGGLDIQYF
CDR3 DNA: TGTGCCAGCAGCGACGGGACAGGGGGGCTCGACATTCAGTACTTC

J gene: TRBJ2-4
D gene: .
V gene: TRBV11-2
clone size: .
CDR3 protein: CASSLVPYPGQENIQYF
CDR3 DNA: TGTGCCAGCAGCTTAGTCCCTTATCCGGGACAAGAGAACATTCAGTACTTC

J gene: TRBJ1-2
D gene: .
V gene: TRBV5-1
clone size: few
CDR3 protein: CASSLEGSMAYGYTF
CDR3 DNA: TGCGCCAGCAGCTTGGAGGGCAGTATGGCCTATGGCTACACCTTC

J gene: TRBJ2-5
D gene: .
V gene: TRBV20-1
clone size: few
CDR3 protein: CSAMYGTQYF
CDR3 DNA: TGCAGTGCTATGTACGGGACCCAGTACTTC

J gene: TRBJ1-1
D gene: .
V gene: TRBV7-9
clone size: few
CDR3 protein: CASSLVEDTEAFF
CDR3 DNA: TGTGCCAGCAGCTTAGTCGAGGACACTGAAGCTTTCTTT

J gene: TRBJ2-7
D gene: .
V gene: TRBV29-1
clone size: few
CDR3 protein: CSAEGDYEQYF
CDR3 DNA: TGCAGCGCCGAGGGGGACTACGAGCAGTACTTC

J gene: TRBJ2-3
D gene: .
V gene: TRBV11-2
clone size: .
CDR3 protein: CASSFGVGTDTQYF
CDR3 DNA: TGTGCCAGCAGCTTCGGGGTGGGCACAGATACGCAGTATTTT

J gene: TRBJ1-6
D gene: TRBD1
V gene: TRBV6-5
clone size: .
CDR3 protein: CASSSGTGSNSPLHF
CDR3 DNA: TGTGCCAGCAGTTCGGGGACAGGGAGTAATTCACCCCTCCACTTT

J gene: TRBJ2-3
D gene: .
V gene: TRBV7-2
clone size: many
CDR3 protein: CASRSSVTQYF
CDR3 DNA: TGTGCCAGCAGATCCTCTGTTACGCAGTATTTT

J gene: TRBJ2-4
D gene: TRBD2
V gene: TRBV12-5
clone size: .
CDR3 protein: CASGLAGGPSIQYF
CDR3 DNA: TGTGCTAGTGGCCTAGCGGGAGGGCCTAGCATTCAGTACTTC

J gene: TRBJ1-5
D gene: .
V gene: TRBV10-2
clone size: .
CDR3 protein: CASSYGDHSNQPQHF
CDR3 DNA: TGCGCCAGCAGCTACGGGGACCATAGCAATCAGCCCCAGCATTTT